The 27 T cell receptor beta chains presented below share a single source sample, sequenced in a study of glioma-infiltrating T cells after dendritic cell vaccination. Sequencing used immunoSEQ multiplex PCR; TCRdb keeps in-frame clones, though not all of them. The table lists 80,000 to 100,000 clones, around three quarters of them singletons. Here the sequenced sample was blood, taken before dendritic cell vaccination. The receptors shown here come from a human donor with glioblastoma.

The chain joins TRBV5-1 to TRBJ1-1; D unresolved. V gave up 5 bases and J gave up 1 base, with 15 bases separating them. Germline CDR1 reads SGHRS; CDR2 reads YFSETQ. The CDR3 is 15 residues long. The CDR3 loop is CASRWSGTSNTEAFF. The CDR3 DNA is TGCGCCAGCAGATGGTCAGGTACCTCGAACACTGAAGCTTTCTTT.

The J gene is TRBJ2-3, the V gene TRBV10-3; a weak D match, TRBD2 (6 bases). V lost 7 bases to trimming and J lost 0 bases, with 14 bases between them. Germline CDR1 reads ENHRY; CDR2 reads SYGVKD. The CDR3 has 15 amino acids. This CDR3 reads CAITGTPESTDTQYF. The CDR3 nucleotides are TGTGCCATCACCGGGACTCCGGAAAGCACAGATACGCAGTATTTT.

The rearrangement uses TRBV5-1 and TRBJ2-1; the match to TRBD1 covers 7 bases. V was clipped by 3 bases and J by 7 bases; unmatched bases: 7. This CDR3 contains 14 residues. Germline CDR1 reads SGHRS; CDR2 reads YFSETQ. CDR3 amino acids: CASSSGQAWNEQFF. The CDR3 nucleotides read TGCGCCAGCAGCTCCGGACAGGCATGGAATGAGCAGTTCTTC.

The gene calls are TRBV6-5 and TRBJ1-2; D remains unclear. The CDR3 extends over 15 amino acids. The germline V and J ends were trimmed by 2 bases and 8 bases, with 18 bases remaining between them. Germline V gene data show CDR1 as MNHEY and CDR2 as SVGAGI. The CDR3 DNA sequence: TGTGCCAGCAGTTACAACGGTGCGCCAGCGAGGGGCTACACCTTC. Translated, it gives CASSYNGAPARGYTF.

V usage is TRBV29-1 and J usage is TRBJ2-5; D perhaps matches TRBD1 (6 bases). Looked up from germline, CDR1 is SQVTM and CDR2 is ANQGSEA. With 6 bases removed from V and 4 bases from J, the gap between germline ends came to 21 bases. This CDR3 comprises 15 residues. The CDR3 DNA follows: TGCAGCGTCTCGATACTACAGGGTACGGGAGAGACCCAGTACTTC. It codes for CSVSILQGTGETQYF.

The chain uses TRBV7-2 and TRBJ2-1; no clear D. The CDR3 has 12 residues. V lost 2 bases and J lost 10, with 9 bases in between. CDR1 is SGHTA, CDR2 FQGNSA, per germline. CDR3 loop: CASSLYSGEQFF. CDR3 sequence (DNA): TGTGCCAGCAGCTTATACTCAGGAGAGCAGTTCTTC.

The V and J genes are TRBV9 and TRBJ1-6, with TRBD1 matching 8 bases. Germline values: CDR1 SGDLS, CDR2 YYNGEE. V was clipped by 4 bases and J by 0 bases; unmatched bases: 9. The CDR3 runs 18 residues. The CDR3, as DNA: TGTGCCAGCAGCAACTCGGGACAGGAGAGCTCCTATAATTCACCCCTCCACTTT. Protein: CASSNSGQESSYNSPLHF.

The rearrangement joins TRBV2 to TRBJ2-1; the match to TRBD1 covers 9 bases. Germline lookup yields CDR1 SNHLY and CDR2 FYNNEI. The V gene end was trimmed by 7 bases and the J gene end by 7 bases; junction bases not matched to a gene: 8. This CDR3 is 14 amino acids long. CDR3 in DNA: TGTGCCAGCATTTGGGACAGGGCTATGAATGAGCAGTTCTTC. Translation: CASIWDRAMNEQFF.

The chain couples TRBV5-1 to TRBJ2-5; 10 bases line up with TRBD1. The J call could be wrong; TRBJ2-7 is a better fit for the DNA end. Germline loops: CDR1 SGHRS, CDR2 YFSETQ. The CDR3 has 15 amino acids. CDR3 bases: TGCGCCAGCAGCTCCGGCCGGGACAGGGGAAACGAGCAGTACTTC. As protein: CASSSGRDRGNEQYF.

This chain connects TRBV2 to TRBJ2-1, with 10 positions matching TRBD2. CDR1 SNHLY and CDR2 FYNNEI come from the germline V gene. This CDR3 spans 13 amino acids. Losses at the gene ends were 3 bases for V and 8 bases for J; bases not matched to a gene: 1. The CDR3 nucleotides read TGTGCCAGCAGTGATAGCGGGAGGCATGAGCAGTTCTTC. Translating gives CASSDSGRHEQFF.

The rearrangement links TRBV29-1 to TRBJ1-2; tentative D call: TRBD1 (5 bases). Germline loops: CDR1 SQVTM, CDR2 ANQGSEA. The CDR3 sequence is 12 residues long. V was shortened by 3 bases and J by 4 bases, with 9 bases between the two germline ends. As DNA, the CDR3 is TGCAGCGTTGATATAGGGGCCTATGGCTACACCTTC. The encoded protein is CSVDIGAYGYTF.

V usage is TRBV15 and J usage is TRBJ1-1; a weak D match, TRBD1 (5 bases). The germline CDR1 and CDR2 sequences are LNHNV and YYDKDF (reference sequence). CDR3 length: 15 residues. V lost 0 bases to trimming and J lost 4 bases, with 12 bases between them. The CDR3 bases are TGTGCCACCAGCAGAGATCCCAGGGTTGGCACTGAAGCTTTCTTT. Protein: CATSRDPRVGTEAFF.

This sequence joins TRBV4-1 and TRBJ1-6; the D gene is possibly TRBD1 (5 bases). Per the germline V gene, CDR1 is MGHRA and CDR2 is YSYEKL. This CDR3 region has 18 residues. The V gene lost 1 base and the J gene lost 6 bases, with 19 bases spanning the gap. The CDR3 reads CASSQAPHGTAGNSPLHF. The CDR3 coding sequence is TGCGCCAGCAGCCAAGCCCCGCACGGGACTGCGGGTAATTCACCCCTCCACTTT.

This clone appeared a few times. The chain links TRBV7-2 to TRBJ1-1, with 9 bases identical to TRBD1. V lost 8 bases to trimming and J lost 4 bases; unmatched junction nucleotides: 5. Germline CDR1 SGHTA, CDR2 FQGNSA. The CDR3 totals 13 residues. CDR3 in DNA: TGTGCCAGCTCACAGGGGGCGAGCACTGAAGCTTTCTTT. Translated: CASSQGASTEAFF.

V is TRBV5-1 and J is TRBJ2-1; 11 positions match TRBD2. V lost 0 bases and J lost 7; bases outside the gene matches: 6. From germline, CDR1 is SGHRS and CDR2 YFSETQ. The CDR3 length is 16 residues. As DNA, the CDR3 is TGCGCCAGCAGCTTGGGCCCTAGCGGGGGGCCTAATGAGCAGTTCTTC. Translated: CASSLGPSGGPNEQFF. Using reference TRBV5-1 and TRBJ2-1 for the parts outside the CDR3, the full variable domain is KAGVTQTPRYLIKTRGQQVTLSCSPISGHRSVSWYQQTPGQGLQFLFEYFSETQRNKGNFPGRFSGRQFSNSRSEMNVSTLELGDSALYLCASSLGPSGGPNEQFFGPGTRLTVL.

The chain is built from TRBV28 and TRBJ2-7; 7 bases fit TRBD1. This CDR3 region has 13 residues. Germline CDR1 and CDR2: MDHEN and SYDVKM. J was trimmed by 2 bases and V by 8 bases; bases with no gene match: 6. CDR3 nucleotide sequence: TGTGCCAGCCAGGGACAGTGGCCCTACGAGCAGTACTTC. Protein: CASQGQWPYEQYF.

This clone was seen only once. The J gene is TRBJ1-2, the V gene TRBV27; 10 bases fit TRBD1. With 5 bases clipped from V and 5 bases from J, the junction kept 5 bases outside the gene matches. The CDR3 has 14 residues. Germline loops: CDR1 MNHEY, CDR2 SMNVEV (reference sequence). CDR3 loop: CASSPWGQGYGYTF. In nucleotides, the CDR3 is TGTGCCAGCAGTCCCTGGGGACAGGGGTATGGCTACACCTTC.

The chain couples TRBV11-1 to TRBJ2-7; a weak D match, TRBD1 (6 bases). Trimming removed 2 bases from V and 4 bases from J, with 18 bases in between. Germline assignment: CDR1 SGHAT and CDR2 FQDESV (reference sequence). The length of the CDR3 is 16 residues. The CDR3 protein is CASSLSWEQGGYEQYF. DNA of the CDR3: TGTGCCAGCAGCTTAAGTTGGGAACAGGGTGGGTACGAGCAGTACTTC.

This sequence joins TRBV19 and TRBJ2-1; a weak D match, TRBD2 (6 bases). From germline, CDR1 is LNHDA and CDR2 SQIVND (reference sequence). This CDR3 contains 13 residues. V lost 3 bases and J lost 5, with 8 bases in between. CDR3 sequence reads: CASSIWGDNEQFF. DNA of the CDR3: TGTGCCAGTAGTATTTGGGGGGACAATGAGCAGTTCTTC.

This rearrangement joins TRBV11-2 to TRBJ1-1; 11 bases line up with TRBD1. Germline CDR1 SGHAT, CDR2 FQNNGV. This CDR3 has 14 residues. J gave up 10 bases and V 5 bases, and 9 bases lay outside the gene matches. This chain's CDR3 is CASSTQGQGVGAFF. CDR3 DNA: TGTGCCAGCAGCACCCAGGGACAGGGGGTTGGAGCTTTCTTT.

This clone turned up a few times. This sequence joins TRBV5-1 and TRBJ2-5, with 11 nucleotides matching TRBD1. In germline, CDR1 is SGHRS, CDR2 YFSETQ. Germline trimming cut 4 bases from V and 3 bases from J; bases unmatched to any gene: 2. This CDR3 is 14 amino acids long. The CDR3 region has the DNA TGCGCCAGCAGCCCGGGACAGGGGGAAGAGACCCAGTACTTC. Amino acids: CASSPGQGEETQYF.

The chain recombines TRBV2 with TRBJ1-2, with 7 nucleotides matching TRBD1. V trimming: 8 bases; J trimming: 4 bases; junction bases outside the gene matches: 10. Germline CDR1 and CDR2: SNHLY and FYNNEI. The CDR3 loop spans 14 amino acids. The CDR3 loop reads CASGGQLTSYGYTF. The CDR3, as DNA: TGTGCCAGCGGGGGACAGCTTACTTCCTATGGCTACACCTTC.

The rearrangement joins TRBV5-4 to TRBJ1-3; weak D call: TRBD1 (6 bases). V lost 9 bases to trimming and J lost 0 bases, with 10 bases between them. CDR3 length equals 13 residues. Germline CDR1 and CDR2: SGHNT and YYREEE (reference sequence). CDR3 DNA: TGTGCCACAGGGGAGATCTCTGGAAACACCATATATTTT. Amino acid sequence: CATGEISGNTIYF.

The V and J genes are TRBV23-1 and TRBJ2-2; 9 bases agree with TRBD2. Being an ORF, TRBV23-1 has a function that is uncertain. There are 16 residues in the CDR3. Trimming removed 0 bases from V and 6 bases from J; junction bases left unmatched: 5. CDR3 sequence (DNA): TGCGCCAGCAGTCAATCGCCTAGCGGGGATCCCGGGGAGCTGTTTTTT. It translates to CASSQSPSGDPGELFF.

The chain joins TRBV7-9 to TRBJ1-4, with 7 bases aligning to TRBD1. The CDR3 runs 14 residues. From germline, CDR1 is SEHNR and CDR2 FQNEAQ (reference sequence). J gave up 8 bases and V 3 bases, and 6 bases lay outside the gene matches. The DNA of the CDR3 is TGTGCCAGCAGCTTTCACAGGGGACACGAAAAACTGTTTTTT. This encodes CASSFHRGHEKLFF.

This chain connects TRBV7-2 to TRBJ2-7; 12 bases are a match to TRBD2. With V trimmed by 6 bases and J by 6 bases, 12 bases remained unmatched. In germline, CDR1 is SGHTA, CDR2 FQGNSA. The CDR3 contains 16 residues. DNA of the CDR3: TGTGCCAGCAGAACCCCCGGACTAGCGGGGTTGGGCGAGCAGTACTTC. It encodes CASRTPGLAGLGEQYF. Drawing the rest from reference TRBV7-2 and TRBJ2-7, the complete variable domain is GAGVSQSPSNKVTEKGKDVELRCDPISGHTALYWYRQSLGQGLEFLIYFQGNSAPDKSGLPSDRFSAERTGGSVSTLTIQRTQQEDSAVYLCASRTPGLAGLGEQYFGPGTRLTVT.

This rearrangement joins TRBV19 to TRBJ1-4, with 10 bases fitting TRBD1. Germline values: CDR1 LNHDA, CDR2 SQIVND (reference sequence). Losses at the gene ends were 4 bases for V and 8 bases for J; bases not matched to a gene: 7. This CDR3 contains 15 residues. The CDR3 reads CASSTEGQGEEKLFF. The DNA for the CDR3 is TGTGCCAGTAGTACTGAAGGACAGGGGGAAGAAAAACTGTTTTTT.